These 15 T cell receptor beta chains originate from one sample sequenced in a study of beta chain features in type 1 diabetes. Expressed TCRB transcripts got sequenced, as all isolated RNA was reverse transcribed. TCRdb's table, derived via immunoSEQ multiplex PCR, lists solely in-frame clones and lacks some. This table has 150,000 or so clones, 9% to 10% appearing once. The sample was central memory CD4+ T cells from blood. Receptor source: a middle-aged woman in good health.

This clone was picked up a small number of times. This chain links TRBV5-1 with TRBJ2-1, with a possible D match to TRBD1 (5 bases). V lost 0 bases, J lost 6 bases, and 16 bases lay in between. This CDR3 comprises 16 residues. Germline V gene data show CDR1 as SGHRS and CDR2 as YFSETQ. The CDR3 nucleotides read TGCGCCAGCAGCTTGGGGGGCCAGCGAGGTCTCAATGAGCAGTTCTTC. As protein: CASSLGGQRGLNEQFF.

This clone showed up just a few times. The V and J genes are TRBV9 and TRBJ2-2; TRBD2 is a possible D gene (7 bases). The CDR3 consists of 14 residues. The germline V and J ends were trimmed by 6 bases and 5 bases, with 14 bases remaining between them. CDR1 SGDLS and CDR2 YYNGEE come from the germline V gene. In DNA form, the CDR3 reads TGTGCCAGCACCCCGGGGGGACAAACCGGGGAGCTGTTTTTT. This codes for CASTPGGQTGELFF.

A few counts support this clone. The V call is TRBV7-6, the J call TRBJ1-3, with 7 bases matching TRBD1. Germline CDR1 and CDR2: SGHVS and FNYEAQ. The CDR3 is 12 amino acids. V trimming: 5 bases; J trimming: 10 bases; junction bases outside the gene matches: 5. DNA of the CDR3: TGTGCCAGCAGCAACAGGGGTGAAACCATATATTTT. As protein: CASSNRGETIYF.

This clone came up a few times. The chain combines TRBV18 with TRBJ1-2; D perhaps matches TRBD1 (5 bases). The CDR3 has 13 residues. Germline V gene data show CDR1 as KGHSH and CDR2 as LQKENI. Trimming cost V 5 bases and J 4 bases, with 11 bases left between them. The CDR3 region is CASSADTGYGYTF. In nucleotides, the CDR3 is TGTGCCAGCTCAGCGGACACGGGCTATGGCTACACCTTC.

V usage is TRBV2 and J usage is TRBJ1-6; 9 bases map to TRBD1. This CDR3 is built from 16 residues. Trimming took 5 bases from V and 8 from J; bases not matched to a gene: 10. The V gene's germline CDR1 is SNHLY and CDR2 FYNNEI. The CDR3 DNA is TGTGCCAGCAGTCAAGATGTGGGACAGGGACATTCACCCCTCCACTTT. It translates to CASSQDVGQGHSPLHF.

The J gene is TRBJ2-2, the V gene TRBV5-1; possible D gene TRBD1, 6 bases. Trimming cost V 0 bases and J 4 bases, with 10 bases left between them. The CDR3 length is 15 residues. Germline values: CDR1 SGHRS, CDR2 YFSETQ. CDR3 DNA: TGCGCCAGCAGCTTGGGGGGACACTTCACCGGGGAGCTGTTTTTT. Protein: CASSLGGHFTGELFF.

The rearrangement links TRBV19 to TRBJ2-3, with 9 bases matching TRBD1. Trimming at V came to 7 bases and at J to 3 bases, leaving 5 bases not matched to a gene. The CDR3 runs 14 residues. Germline V gives CDR1 LNHDA, CDR2 SQIVND (reference sequence). The CDR3 reads CASTGTGRTDTQYF. CDR3 nucleotide sequence: TGTGCCAGTACCGGGACAGGGAGAACAGATACGCAGTATTTT.

This clone was detected only a few times. This chain uses TRBV7-2 with TRBJ2-4; 9 bases are shared with TRBD1. V lost 5 bases to trimming and J lost 8 bases; unmatched junction nucleotides: 7. The length of the CDR3 is 14 residues. Germline V gene lookup returns CDR1 SGHTA and CDR2 FQGNSA. CDR3 region: CASSRGTGYDIQYF. The CDR3 region has the DNA TGTGCCAGCAGCCGTGGGACAGGGTACGACATTCAGTACTTC.

A few counts support this clone. This chain links TRBV21-1 with TRBJ2-5; no check of the table's D call, TRBD1, against the DNA was made. TRBV21-1 is a pseudogene locus. The CDR3 spans 15 residues. DNA of the CDR3: TGTGCCACAGGGGGTCATCATAGGAATGGAGAGACCCAGTACTTC. This translates into CATGGHHRNGETQYF.

This clone turned up a few times. The CDR3 DNA is TGTGCCAGCAGCTCCAGGGGGCCGTTCTATGGCTACACCTTC. Translating it yields CASSSRGPFYGYTF. This chain links TRBV5-4 with TRBJ1-2; 8 bases map to TRBD1. With 3 bases clipped from V and 4 bases from J, the junction kept 5 bases outside the gene matches. The CDR3 runs 14 residues. Germline V gene data show CDR1 as SGHNT and CDR2 as YYREEE (reference sequence).

V gene TRBV11-2 combines with J gene TRBJ2-5, with no clear D. The CDR3 extends over 12 amino acids. V gave up 5 bases and J gave up 0 bases, with 4 bases separating them. The germline gives CDR1 SGHAT, CDR2 FQNNGV. As DNA, the CDR3 is TGTGCCAGCAGCGCGTACCAAGAGACCCAGTACTTC. This gives the protein CASSAYQETQYF.

This clone was detected only a few times. The chain carries TRBV5-5 and TRBJ2-7; unclear D gene. This CDR3 is built from 15 residues. V dropped 0 bases and J dropped 6 bases, with 16 bases sitting between them. Germline V gene lookup returns CDR1 SGHKS and CDR2 YYEKEE (reference sequence). The CDR3, as DNA: TGTGCCAGCAGCTTGGGTTCAGGCCCCGCCGGCGAGCAGTACTTC. It yields the protein CASSLGSGPAGEQYF. Drawing the rest from reference TRBV5-5 and TRBJ2-7, the complete variable domain is DAGVTQSPTHLIKTRGQQVTLRCSPISGHKSVSWYQQVLGQGPQFIFQYYEKEERGRGNFPDRFSARQFPNYSSELNVNALLLGDSALYLCASSLGSGPAGEQYFGPGTRLTVT.

V gene TRBV4-3 combines with J gene TRBJ2-7, with a weak D call TRBD1 (6 bases). The germline V gene encodes CDR1 LGHNA and CDR2 YSLEER. CDR3 length: 16 residues. Trimming cost V 4 bases and J 3 bases, with 19 bases left between them. CDR3: CASSRGGPKLGYEQYF. CDR3 nucleotide sequence: TGCGCCAGCAGCCGAGGGGGACCTAAACTAGGCTACGAGCAGTACTTC.

CDR3 nucleotides: TGTGCCAGCAGTGACTACGACCTCAGGGAGACCCAGTACTTC. Amino acids: CASSDYDLRETQYF. The V and J genes are TRBV6-1 and TRBJ2-5; D not certain. The germline gives CDR1 MNHNS, CDR2 SASEGT. The V end lost 3 bases, the J end lost 5 bases, and 13 bases lay between the germline ends. The CDR3 length is 14 residues.

The chain links TRBV5-1 to TRBJ2-2; TRBD1 matches at 7 bases. Germline V gene data show CDR1 as SGHRS and CDR2 as YFSETQ. J lost 1 base, V lost 5 bases, and 2 bases had no gene match. The CDR3 sequence is 14 residues long. The CDR3 DNA follows: TGCGCCAGCAGAACAGGGGTGAACACCGGGGAGCTGTTTTTT. This sequence encodes CASRTGVNTGELFF.